This T cell receptor beta chain stems from a study of cytotoxic CD8 clonotypes in ibrutinib-treated CLL. Study-level information: Enrolment comprised about 10 relapsed/refractory and over 14 treatment-naive patients; under 18 were IGHV unmutated.

General observations from the study: Exceeding age-matched healthy donors, baseline clonality also tracked the counts of circulating CD8+ T cells. Public clonotypes, an uncommon group, contracted or remained stable on treatment.

The method was immunoSEQ multiplex PCR; TCRdb's version includes in-frame clones alone and lacks a portion of them. The repertoire holds 130,000 or so clones, under 90% seen once, with 3% to 4% in the top ten. PBMCs were cryopreserved, and around 1.9 micrograms of genomic DNA from them went into TCR beta libraries. This clone was found a few times. No antigen is known for it. Per germline, CDR1 MNHEY and CDR2 SMNVEV (reference sequence). The trim removed 3 bases at V and 7 bases at J, leaving 1 base unmatched. The CDR3 runs to 14 residues. The chain joins TRBV27 to TRBJ1-6; 9 nucleotides match TRBD1. The material sequenced was PBMCs, taken after 24 months of ibrutinib treatment. This TCR was sampled from a human donor with chronic lymphocytic leukemia. This CDR3 is CASSFDRGNSPLHF. DNA for the CDR3: TGTGCCAGCAGTTTCGACAGGGGGAATTCACCCCTCCACTTT.